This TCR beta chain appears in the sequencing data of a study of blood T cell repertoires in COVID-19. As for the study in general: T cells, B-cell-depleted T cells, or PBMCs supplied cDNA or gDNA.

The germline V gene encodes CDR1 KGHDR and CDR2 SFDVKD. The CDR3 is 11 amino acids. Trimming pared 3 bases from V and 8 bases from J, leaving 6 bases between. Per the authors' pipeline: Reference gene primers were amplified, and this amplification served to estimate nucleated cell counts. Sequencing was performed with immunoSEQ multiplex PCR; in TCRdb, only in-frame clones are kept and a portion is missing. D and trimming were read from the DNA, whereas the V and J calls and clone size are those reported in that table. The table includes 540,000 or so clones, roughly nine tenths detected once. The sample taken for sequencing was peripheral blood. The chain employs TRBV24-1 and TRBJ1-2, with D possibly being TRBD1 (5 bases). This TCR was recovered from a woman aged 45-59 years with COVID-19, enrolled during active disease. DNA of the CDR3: TGTGCCACCAGTGATACAGGCGGCTACACCTTC. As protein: CATSDTGGYTF.